This record looks at one T cell receptor (beta chain) sequence and its context. Sequencing used immunoSEQ multiplex PCR; TCRdb keeps in-frame clones, though not all of them. The sample lists 10,000 or so clones, 84% seen once, with 14% in the top ten. The CDR3 spans 12 residues. V was clipped by 2 bases and J by 9 bases, with 7 bases between them. The germline V gene has CDR1 LNHDA and CDR2 SQIVND (reference sequence). The sample is drawn from a study of blood T cell dynamics during melanoma immunotherapy. The sample's time point: pre-treatment baseline. This specimen consisted of blood, obtained from a patient treated with checkpoint blockade. This clonotype was sampled from a human donor with melanoma. The chain links TRBV19 to TRBJ2-2; D call uncertain. CDR3 region: CASSIFGRELFF. CDR3 sequence (DNA): TGTGCCAGTAGTATATTTGGGAGGGAGCTGTTTTTT.